Listed below are T cell receptor beta chains from one sample, sequenced in a study of CD8 T cells in ankylosing spondylitis. TCRdb re-derived calls from the 5' RACE reads in MiXCR, one entry per CDR3 protein. The profile shows over 450,000 distinct CDR3 sequences, approximately 11% of them singletons. Sequenced sample: blood, either unsorted or a sorted T cell fraction (not recorded which). The source is a male donor with ankylosing spondylitis. CDR3s include the opening cysteine and the closing phenylalanine or tryptophan. Each record gives: V gene, D gene, J gene, CDR3 length, clone size, CDR3 protein, CDR3 DNA. A D gene is named only where the DNA matches it firmly. Part of the rows lack a size; the others show once, few, many or a class for expanded clones.

V gene: TRBV6-1
D gene: .
J gene: TRBJ2-7
CDR3 length: 14
clone size: .
CDR3 protein: CASRVEGFSYEQYF
CDR3 DNA: TGTGCCAGCAGGGTAGAGGGGTTCTCCTACGAGCAGTACTTC

V gene: TRBV5-1
D gene: .
J gene: TRBJ2-1
CDR3 length: 14
clone size: few
CDR3 protein: CASSLVAGSRGQFF
CDR3 DNA: TGCGCCAGCAGCTTGGTAGCAGGCTCTAGGGGGCAGTTCTTC

V gene: TRBV10-2
D gene: .
J gene: TRBJ2-2
CDR3 length: 15
clone size: few
CDR3 protein: CASSVGQRLGGELFF
CDR3 DNA: TGCGCCAGCAGTGTAGGGCAGAGGTTGGGCGGGGAGCTGTTTTTT

V gene: TRBV21-1
D gene: .
J gene: TRBJ2-1
CDR3 length: 16
clone size: few
CDR3 protein: CASTQVREGLYNEQFF
CDR3 DNA: TGTGCCAGCACCCAGGTTCGGGAGGGCTTATACAATGAGCAGTTCTTC

V gene: TRBV4-1
D gene: .
J gene: TRBJ1-1
CDR3 length: 16
clone size: few
CDR3 protein: CASSQFRGPMNTEAFF
CDR3 DNA: TGCGCCAGCAGCCAATTCCGGGGACCCATGAACACTGAAGCTTTCTTT

V gene: TRBV20-1
D gene: TRBD2
J gene: TRBJ2-7
CDR3 length: 14
clone size: many
CDR3 protein: CSASDDAGVHEQYF
CDR3 DNA: TGCAGTGCTAGCGATGATGCGGGAGTCCACGAGCAGTACTTC

V gene: TRBV2
D gene: TRBD1
J gene: TRBJ2-2
CDR3 length: 16
clone size: .
CDR3 protein: CASGGSAYLNTGELFF
CDR3 DNA: TGTGCCTCAGGGGGTAGCGCTTACCTAAACACCGGGGAGCTGTTTTTT

V gene: TRBV20-1
D gene: .
J gene: TRBJ1-2
CDR3 length: 12
clone size: few
CDR3 protein: CSARDRRAIETF
CDR3 DNA: TGCAGTGCTAGAGACAGGCGGGCTATAGAAACCTTC

V gene: TRBV7-2
D gene: .
J gene: TRBJ2-5
CDR3 length: 15
clone size: .
CDR3 protein: CASSFGSSRLETQYF
CDR3 DNA: TGTGCCAGCAGCTTCGGGAGCTCCAGGTTAGAGACCCAGTACTTC

V gene: TRBV20-1
D gene: TRBD1
J gene: TRBJ1-1
CDR3 length: 14
clone size: .
CDR3 protein: CSARPGGARTEAFF
CDR3 DNA: TGCAGTGCGCGTCCAGGGGGCGCGAGGACTGAAGCTTTCTTT

V gene: TRBV2
D gene: TRBD1
J gene: TRBJ1-1
CDR3 length: 14
clone size: .
CDR3 protein: CASSRQGADTEAFF
CDR3 DNA: TGTGCCAGCAGTAGACAGGGGGCGGACACTGAAGCTTTCTTT

V gene: TRBV29-1
D gene: .
J gene: TRBJ2-3
CDR3 length: 14
clone size: many
CDR3 protein: CSVDGQIGSDTQYF
CDR3 DNA: TGCAGCGTTGACGGTCAGATCGGCAGTGATACGCAGTATTTT

V gene: TRBV7-9
D gene: .
J gene: TRBJ1-1
CDR3 length: 14
clone size: many
CDR3 protein: CASSPWTGNTEAFF
CDR3 DNA: TGTGCCAGCAGCCCCTGGACGGGGAACACTGAAGCTTTCTTT

V gene: TRBV29-1
D gene: .
J gene: TRBJ1-5
CDR3 length: 15
clone size: .
CDR3 protein: CSASNGGAGNQPQHF
CDR3 DNA: TGCAGCGCAAGCAACGGGGGGGCGGGCAATCAGCCCCAGCATTTT

V gene: TRBV12-3/TRBV12-4
D gene: .
J gene: TRBJ1-5
CDR3 length: 14
clone size: .
CDR3 protein: CASSQGTGNQPQHF
CDR3 DNA: TGTGCCAGCAGTCAAGGGACGGGCAATCAGCCCCAGCATTTT

V gene: TRBV20-1
D gene: .
J gene: TRBJ2-3
CDR3 length: 12
clone size: .
CDR3 protein: CSARSFADTQYF
CDR3 DNA: TGCAGTGCTAGGAGTTTTGCAGATACGCAGTATTTT

V gene: TRBV7-2
D gene: .
J gene: TRBJ1-5
CDR3 length: 14
clone size: .
CDR3 protein: CASSLTPRGQPQHF
CDR3 DNA: TGTGCCAGCAGCTTAACCCCCCGGGGTCAGCCCCAGCATTTT

V gene: TRBV4-2
D gene: .
J gene: TRBJ1-2
CDR3 length: 14
clone size: few
CDR3 protein: CASSQERGQYGYTF
CDR3 DNA: TGTGCCAGCAGCCAAGAACGCGGCCAGTATGGCTACACCTTC

V gene: TRBV11-2
D gene: TRBD1
J gene: TRBJ1-5
CDR3 length: 15
clone size: .
CDR3 protein: CASSSGQGINQPQHF
CDR3 DNA: TGTGCCAGCAGCTCGGGACAGGGGATCAATCAGCCCCAGCATTTT

V gene: TRBV12-3/TRBV12-4
D gene: .
J gene: TRBJ1-1
CDR3 length: 13
clone size: many
CDR3 protein: CASSSPVNTEAFF
CDR3 DNA: TGTGCCAGCAGTTCACCTGTGAACACTGAAGCTTTCTTT

V gene: TRBV12-3/TRBV12-4
D gene: TRBD1
J gene: TRBJ1-5
CDR3 length: 15
clone size: .
CDR3 protein: CASRGQGAGNQPQHF
CDR3 DNA: TGTGCCAGCAGAGGACAGGGGGCAGGCAATCAGCCCCAGCATTTT

V gene: TRBV20-1
D gene: .
J gene: TRBJ1-1
CDR3 length: 16
clone size: .
CDR3 protein: CSAPNRDQGVNTEAFF
CDR3 DNA: TGCAGTGCACCGAACAGGGACCAGGGAGTGAACACTGAAGCTTTCTTT

V gene: TRBV24-1
D gene: .
J gene: TRBJ2-3
CDR3 length: 13
clone size: .
CDR3 protein: CATSDFHRDTQYF
CDR3 DNA: TGTGCCACCAGTGATTTCCACCGAGATACGCAGTATTTT

V gene: TRBV5-6
D gene: .
J gene: TRBJ1-2
CDR3 length: 16
clone size: .
CDR3 protein: CASSPGLLISHYGYTF
CDR3 DNA: TGTGCCAGCAGCCCGGGGCTCCTGATCTCCCACTATGGCTACACCTTC

V gene: TRBV4-1
D gene: .
J gene: TRBJ1-1
CDR3 length: 16
clone size: .
CDR3 protein: CASSQDWGGGVEEAFF
CDR3 DNA: TGCGCCAGCAGCCAAGATTGGGGTGGAGGGGTAGAGGAAGCTTTCTTT

V gene: TRBV12-3/TRBV12-4
D gene: TRBD2
J gene: TRBJ2-1
CDR3 length: 18
clone size: .
CDR3 protein: CASSLVLIAGRSYNEQFF
CDR3 DNA: TGTGCCAGCAGTTTAGTTTTGATAGCGGGCCGCTCCTACAATGAGCAGTTCTTC

V gene: TRBV28
D gene: .
J gene: TRBJ1-1
CDR3 length: 15
clone size: .
CDR3 protein: CASSSYSKGNTEAFF
CDR3 DNA: TGTGCCAGCAGTTCTTATAGTAAAGGGAACACTGAAGCTTTCTTT

V gene: TRBV20-1
D gene: .
J gene: TRBJ2-5
CDR3 length: 15
clone size: few
CDR3 protein: CSAVKEARVLETQYF
CDR3 DNA: TGCAGTGCTGTCAAGGAGGCTCGGGTTTTAGAGACCCAGTACTTC

V gene: TRBV4-1
D gene: TRBD2
J gene: TRBJ2-3
CDR3 length: 17
clone size: .
CDR3 protein: CASGKTGLAGEADTQYF
CDR3 DNA: TGCGCCAGCGGCAAAACGGGACTAGCGGGAGAGGCAGATACGCAGTATTTT

V gene: TRBV12-3/TRBV12-4
D gene: .
J gene: TRBJ1-2
CDR3 length: 15
clone size: many
CDR3 protein: CASKPLRTEHYGYTF
CDR3 DNA: TGTGCCAGCAAACCACTTAGGACGGAGCACTATGGCTACACCTTC

V gene: TRBV28
D gene: .
J gene: TRBJ2-4
CDR3 length: 13
clone size: few
CDR3 protein: CASSQQGKNIQYF
CDR3 DNA: TGTGCCAGCAGTCAGCAAGGCAAAAACATTCAGTACTTC

V gene: TRBV15
D gene: .
J gene: TRBJ2-7
CDR3 length: 14
clone size: .
CDR3 protein: CATSRGRSTYEQYF
CDR3 DNA: TGTGCCACCAGCAGAGGAAGGAGCACCTACGAGCAGTACTTC

V gene: TRBV15
D gene: .
J gene: TRBJ1-1
CDR3 length: 15
clone size: .
CDR3 protein: CATSSMLRMNTEAFF
CDR3 DNA: TGTGCCACCAGCAGTATGTTACGGATGAACACTGAAGCTTTCTTT

V gene: TRBV29-1
D gene: .
J gene: TRBJ2-1
CDR3 length: 13
clone size: .
CDR3 protein: CSVDLLDYNEQFF
CDR3 DNA: TGCAGCGTTGATTTACTAGACTACAATGAGCAGTTCTTC

V gene: TRBV2
D gene: TRBD2
J gene: TRBJ2-2
CDR3 length: 16
clone size: .
CDR3 protein: CASISGRAVNTGELFF
CDR3 DNA: TGTGCCAGCATTAGCGGGAGGGCCGTAAACACCGGGGAGCTGTTTTTT

V gene: TRBV24-1
D gene: TRBD2
J gene: TRBJ2-3
CDR3 length: 17
clone size: few
CDR3 protein: CATSEPGLAGATDTQYF
CDR3 DNA: TGTGCCACCAGTGAACCTGGACTAGCGGGAGCTACAGATACGCAGTATTTT

V gene: TRBV7-2
D gene: TRBD1
J gene: TRBJ1-5
CDR3 length: 13
clone size: .
CDR3 protein: CASCGQADQPQHF
CDR3 DNA: TGTGCCAGCTGTGGACAGGCAGATCAGCCCCAGCATTTT

V gene: TRBV7-9
D gene: .
J gene: TRBJ1-1
CDR3 length: 13
clone size: many
CDR3 protein: CASSRPGDTEAFF
CDR3 DNA: TGTGCCAGCAGCCGTCCAGGGGACACTGAAGCTTTCTTT

V gene: TRBV7-2
D gene: TRBD2
J gene: TRBJ2-7
CDR3 length: 17
clone size: few
CDR3 protein: CASSPPLRLAGSYEQYF
CDR3 DNA: TGTGCCAGCAGCCCCCCCCTGAGACTAGCGGGAAGCTACGAGCAGTACTTC

V gene: TRBV29-1
D gene: TRBD1
J gene: TRBJ2-3
CDR3 length: 14
clone size: few
CDR3 protein: CSGRLTGVADTQYF
CDR3 DNA: TGCAGCGGGAGACTCACAGGGGTCGCAGATACGCAGTATTTT

V gene: TRBV5-1
D gene: .
J gene: TRBJ2-3
CDR3 length: 14
clone size: .
CDR3 protein: CASSLTERTDTQYF
CDR3 DNA: TGCGCCAGCAGCTTGACGGAACGCACAGATACGCAGTATTTT

V gene: TRBV7-8
D gene: .
J gene: TRBJ2-7
CDR3 length: 15
clone size: .
CDR3 protein: CASSLWGSYSYEQYF
CDR3 DNA: TGTGCCAGCAGCTTATGGGGTTCATACTCCTACGAGCAGTACTTC

V gene: TRBV11-2
D gene: TRBD1
J gene: TRBJ1-1
CDR3 length: 15
clone size: .
CDR3 protein: CASSSTRGPVTEAFF
CDR3 DNA: TGTGCCAGCAGCTCCACCAGGGGGCCGGTTACTGAAGCTTTCTTT

V gene: TRBV7-7
D gene: .
J gene: TRBJ2-3
CDR3 length: 14
clone size: few
CDR3 protein: CASSLELTSDTQYF
CDR3 DNA: TGTGCCAGCAGCTTAGAACTTACATCGGATACGCAGTATTTT

V gene: TRBV3-1
D gene: TRBD2
J gene: TRBJ2-1
CDR3 length: 15
clone size: .
CDR3 protein: CASSQDWEGYNEQFF
CDR3 DNA: TGTGCCAGCAGCCAAGATTGGGAGGGGTACAATGAGCAGTTCTTC

V gene: TRBV4-1
D gene: .
J gene: TRBJ2-2
CDR3 length: 14
clone size: .
CDR3 protein: CASSFGENTGELFF
CDR3 DNA: TGCGCCAGCAGCTTCGGGGAGAACACCGGGGAGCTGTTTTTT

V gene: TRBV4-2
D gene: .
J gene: TRBJ2-2
CDR3 length: 19
clone size: .
CDR3 protein: CASSQDPWHSRKNTGELFF
CDR3 DNA: TGTGCCAGCAGCCAAGACCCCTGGCACAGCCGAAAGAACACCGGGGAGCTGTTTTTT

V gene: TRBV5-1
D gene: TRBD2
J gene: TRBJ2-1
CDR3 length: 15
clone size: many
CDR3 protein: CASRQTSGSLDEQFF
CDR3 DNA: TGCGCCAGCAGGCAGACTAGCGGGAGTTTGGATGAGCAGTTCTTC